One and the same sample provided the 31 T cell receptor beta chains below, sequenced in a study of blood T cell repertoires in COVID-19. Repertoires were generated with immunoSEQ multiplex PCR, while TCRdb's copy carries only in-frame clones and drops some. Counted here are under 250,000 clones, 80% to 90% occurring once; the ten biggest clones make up 2% to 3%. The sample taken for sequencing was peripheral blood. The receptors originated from a man between 25 and 39 years old with COVID-19, enrolled during active disease.

The chain combines TRBV7-7 with TRBJ2-2, with 10 bases aligning to TRBD1. The CDR3 is 17 amino acids. Germline-derived CDR1 and CDR2 are SSHAT and FNYEAQ (reference sequence). The trim removed 4 bases at V and 3 bases at J, leaving 8 bases unmatched. This CDR3 reads CASSSFGTGVHTGELFF. For the CDR3, the DNA is TGTGCCAGCAGCTCTTTTGGGACAGGGGTTCACACCGGGGAGCTGTTTTTT.

This chain uses TRBV9 with TRBJ2-3, with TRBD2 identical over 16 bases. This CDR3 is built from 16 residues. V lost 3 bases to trimming and J lost 4 bases; unmatched junction nucleotides: 2. The germline CDR1 and CDR2 sequences are SGDLS and YYNGEE. CDR3 bases: TGTGCCAGCAGCGCCGGGACTAGCGGGAGGGCAGATACGCAGTATTTT. The encoded protein is CASSAGTSGRADTQYF.

V usage is TRBV4-3 and J usage is TRBJ1-2, with D uncertain. The V gene's germline CDR1 is LGHNA and CDR2 YSLEER. This CDR3 is 15 amino acids long. The V end lost 0 bases, the J end lost 4 bases, and 12 bases lay between the germline ends. In DNA, the CDR3 is TGCGCCAGCAGCCAAGATATGGTGGAGCCCTATGGCTACACCTTC. Its translation: CASSQDMVEPYGYTF.

For the CDR3, the DNA is TGCGCCAGCAAAGGAGGCGGCCACTACGAGCAGTACTTC. Translating it yields CASKGGGHYEQYF. V usage is TRBV5-1 and J usage is TRBJ2-7, with a tentative D call TRBD2 (5 bases). The V gene lost 6 bases and the J gene lost 3 bases, with 13 bases spanning the gap. CDR1 and CDR2 from the germline V gene are SGHRS and YFSETQ. This CDR3 is 13 amino acids long.

This clone was observed a single time. This rearrangement joins TRBV13 to TRBJ2-1, with 10 bases fitting TRBD2. Losses at the gene ends were 5 bases for V and 7 bases for J; bases not matched to a gene: 5. This CDR3 is built from 14 residues. Germline lookup yields CDR1 PRHDT and CDR2 FYEKMQ (reference sequence). DNA of the CDR3: TGTGCCAGCAGCCCTAGCGGGAGACTGAATGAGCAGTTCTTC. It yields the protein CASSPSGRLNEQFF.

The chain couples TRBV6-4 to TRBJ2-3; D ambiguous. Trimming shortened V by 6 bases and J by 2 bases, and 9 bases separated the two germline ends. The germline gives CDR1 MRHNA, CDR2 SNTAGT. The CDR3 contains 13 residues. The CDR3 region is CASSPSPTDTQYF. The CDR3 DNA reads TGTGCCAGCAGCCCTTCCCCCACAGATACGCAGTATTTT.

This sequence joins TRBV2 and TRBJ2-1; possibly TRBD2 for D (6 bases). Germline CDR1 and CDR2: SNHLY and FYNNEI. V was pared by 2 bases and J by 3 bases, with 11 bases between. The CDR3 is 15 amino acids. The CDR3 coding sequence is TGTGCCAGCAGTGAACCCCGGGAGATCTACAATGAGCAGTTCTTC. Translated: CASSEPREIYNEQFF.

This sequence joins TRBV5-4 and TRBJ2-2; D is possibly TRBD1 (6 bases). Trimming pared 2 bases from V and 6 bases from J, leaving 14 bases between. CDR3 length: 15 residues. Germline V lookup: CDR1 SGHNT, CDR2 YYREEE (reference sequence). The CDR3 reads CASSFPGQRAGELFF. In nucleotides, the CDR3 is TGTGCCAGCAGCTTCCCGGGACAAAGAGCCGGGGAGCTGTTTTTT.

This chain links TRBV5-6 with TRBJ2-1; maybe TRBD2 (5 bases). Germline CDR1 reads SGHDT; CDR2 reads YYEEEE. The V end was cut by 1 base, the J end by 4 bases, with 15 bases between. The CDR3 length is 16 residues. The CDR3 here is CASSLNNVPGYNEQFF. DNA for the CDR3: TGTGCCAGCAGCTTGAATAATGTTCCGGGATACAATGAGCAGTTCTTC. The full variable domain, its missing parts supplied by reference TRBV5-6 and TRBJ2-1, is DAGVTQSPTHLIKTRGQQVTLRCSPKSGHDTVSWYQQALGQGPQFIFQYYEEEERQRGNFPDRFSGHQFPNYSSELNVNALLLGDSALYLCASSLNNVPGYNEQFFGPGTRLTVL.

V is TRBV27 and J is TRBJ2-6; 9 bases are shared with TRBD1. Germline values: CDR1 MNHEY, CDR2 SMNVEV (reference sequence). With V trimmed by 5 bases and J by 14 bases, 4 bases remained unmatched. The CDR3 runs to 12 residues. CDR3 loop: CASSRGQGFLTF. As DNA, the CDR3 is TGTGCCAGCAGTAGGGGACAGGGATTCCTGACTTTC.

The gene calls are TRBV7-9 and TRBJ2-2, with TRBD1 as a possible D gene (5 bases). The CDR3 has 15 amino acids. Germline loops: CDR1 SEHNR, CDR2 FQNEAQ (reference sequence). The CDR3 nucleotides are TGTGCTATTGGCGGCAGGGCATCCAACACCGGGGAGCTGTTTTTT. Protein product: CAIGGRASNTGELFF.

V gene TRBV5-4 combines with J gene TRBJ2-7; 9 bases are shared with TRBD1. Trimming removed 3 bases from V and 1 base from J; junction bases left unmatched: 8. CDR1 SGHNT and CDR2 YYREEE come from the germline V gene (reference sequence). The CDR3 loop spans 16 amino acids. The CDR3 DNA follows: TGTGCCAGCAGCTCACCCCCGGGACAGGGATCCTACGAGCAGTACTTC. Translated, it gives CASSSPPGQGSYEQYF.

This chain links TRBV30 with TRBJ2-7; TRBD2 is a possible D gene (6 bases). The CDR3 is 11 amino acids. Trimming cost V 2 bases and J 7 bases, with 9 bases left between them. Germline V gives CDR1 GTSNPN, CDR2 SVGIG (reference sequence). The CDR3, as DNA: TGTGCCTGGAGTCATGGGGGGGAGCAGTACTTC. Its translation: CAWSHGGEQYF.

V gene TRBV9 combines with J gene TRBJ1-5; no firm D call. The germline gives CDR1 SGDLS, CDR2 YYNGEE. Trimming took 4 bases from V and 0 from J, leaving 14 bases between them. The CDR3 extends over 16 amino acids. CDR3: CASSFSGEYSNQPQHF. The CDR3, as DNA: TGTGCCAGCAGCTTCAGCGGGGAGTATAGCAATCAGCCCCAGCATTTT.

V gene TRBV5-1 combines with J gene TRBJ1-2; TRBD1 might be the D (5 bases). Germline assignment: CDR1 SGHRS and CDR2 YFSETQ. The CDR3 consists of 14 residues. V was trimmed by 4 bases and J by 3 bases, leaving 13 bases between them. The CDR3 loop reads CASSHAARDYGYTF. The CDR3 nucleotides read TGCGCCAGCAGCCATGCCGCCAGGGACTATGGCTACACCTTC.

This chain connects TRBV14 to TRBJ2-7; tentative D call: TRBD1 (5 bases). The CDR3 has 15 amino acids. Germline V gene data show CDR1 as SGHDN and CDR2 as FVKESK. The V end was cut by 1 base, the J end by 2 bases, with 12 bases between. CDR3 DNA: TGTGCCAGCAGCCAAGTTGCAGGGTGGCCCTACGAGCAGTACTTC. Its translation: CASSQVAGWPYEQYF.

The chain recombines TRBV5-5 with TRBJ1-2, with 9 nucleotides matching TRBD1. CDR3 length: 13 amino acids. Germline assignment: CDR1 SGHKS and CDR2 YYEKEE (reference sequence). V was clipped by 3 bases and J by 8 bases; unmatched bases: 5. The CDR3 region has the DNA TGTGCCAGCAGCTCACAGGGGGCGAGCGGCTACACCTTC. It translates to CASSSQGASGYTF.

The CDR3 here is CASSYPPTGDNEQFF. In nucleotides, the CDR3 is TGTGCCAGCAGTTACCCCCCTACGGGGGACAATGAGCAGTTCTTC. The J gene is TRBJ2-1, the V gene TRBV6-2 or TRBV6-3; weak D call: TRBD2 (6 bases). V gave up 2 bases and J gave up 5 bases, with 13 bases separating them. The CDR3 consists of 15 residues. Germline V gene data show CDR1 as MNHEY and CDR2 as SVGEGT.

This clone was seen once. This rearrangement joins TRBV9 to TRBJ1-2, with TRBD1 matching 8 bases. V lost 3 bases and J lost 5; bases outside the gene matches: 6. The CDR3 consists of 14 residues. The V gene's germline CDR1 is SGDLS and CDR2 YYNGEE. The CDR3 bases are TGTGCCAGCAGCGCAGGGGGCGCGGAGTATGGCTACACCTTC. Residues: CASSAGGAEYGYTF.

This chain uses TRBV5-1 with TRBJ2-1, with TRBD2 matching 16 bases. CDR1 and CDR2 (germline): SGHRS, YFSETQ. The CDR3 is made up of 16 amino acids. V lost 3 bases, J lost 7 bases, and 4 bases stayed unmatched. The CDR3 coding sequence is TGCGCCAGCAGCTCGGGACTAGCGGGAGGGTGGAATGAGCAGTTCTTC. It yields the protein CASSSGLAGGWNEQFF.

The chain has TRBV7-2 and TRBJ1-5, with D possibly matching TRBD1 (5 bases). Germline loops: CDR1 SGHTA, CDR2 FQGNSA. Deletions cut 5 bases from V and 6 bases from J, with 20 bases between. This CDR3 has 16 residues. In nucleotides, the CDR3 is TGTGCCAGCAGCCCCGGGGGATGGGGGGACGGTCAGCCCCAGCATTTT. Translation gives CASSPGGWGDGQPQHF.

The chain uses TRBV27 and TRBJ2-1; the D gene is possibly TRBD1 (6 bases). The CDR3 runs to 13 residues. The germline gives CDR1 MNHEY, CDR2 SMNVEV (reference sequence). The V end was cut by 5 bases, the J end by 6 bases, with 11 bases between. This CDR3 is CASSRDIGNEQFF. CDR3 sequence (DNA): TGTGCCAGCAGTAGGGACATTGGCAATGAGCAGTTCTTC.

The V call is TRBV19, the J call TRBJ2-1, with 10 bases that match TRBD2. Germline V CDR1 and CDR2: LNHDA, SQIVND (reference sequence). The length of the CDR3 is 17 residues. V trimming: 6 bases; J trimming: 9 bases; junction bases outside the gene matches: 17. The CDR3: CASRSRGLAGDSGEQFF. CDR3 DNA sequence: TGTGCCAGTAGATCCCGCGGGCTAGCGGGAGATTCTGGTGAGCAGTTCTTC.

This chain connects TRBV5-4 to TRBJ1-5; D is perhaps TRBD1 (6 bases). The CDR3 sequence is 12 residues long. Germline V CDR1 and CDR2: SGHNT, YYREEE (reference sequence). Trimming removed 2 bases from V and 12 bases from J, with 12 bases in between. The CDR3 spells CASSFSGQRQHF. DNA for the CDR3: TGTGCCAGCAGCTTTTCGGGACAACGCCAGCATTTT.

V and J are TRBV2 and TRBJ1-2; D remains unclear. The CDR3 sequence is 11 residues long. Germline V gene lookup returns CDR1 SNHLY and CDR2 FYNNEI. V lost 2 bases and J lost 8, with 6 bases in between. Written as DNA, the CDR3 is TGTGCCAGCAGTGAACAGGTGGGCTACACCTTC. This encodes CASSEQVGYTF.

This chain connects TRBV4-1 to TRBJ2-1, with 14 bases aligning to TRBD2. The CDR3 is 17 residues long. V shed 3 bases and J 8 bases; nucleotides not matched to a gene: 9. In germline, CDR1 is MGHRA, CDR2 YSYEKL. The CDR3 protein is CASSQDLTSGRAHEQFF. In DNA, the CDR3 is TGCGCCAGCAGCCAGGACCTGACTAGCGGGAGGGCCCATGAGCAGTTCTTC.

V and J are TRBV6-5 and TRBJ1-5; TRBD1 aligns across 7 bases. V shed 0 bases and J 1 base; nucleotides not matched to a gene: 3. CDR1 is MNHEY, CDR2 SVGAGI, per germline. This CDR3 contains 16 residues. This chain's CDR3 is CASSYSGQLSNQPQHF. Written as DNA, the CDR3 is TGTGCCAGCAGTTACTCGGGACAGCTGAGCAATCAGCCCCAGCATTTT.

The DNA for the CDR3 is TGTGCCAGCAGTTTCGGGACAGGGGGCTACGAGCAGTACTTC. It codes for CASSFGTGGYEQYF. This chain joins TRBV28 and TRBJ2-7; 11 nucleotides line up with TRBD1. Germline V CDR1 and CDR2: MDHEN, SYDVKM. The CDR3 has 14 residues. Unmatched junction bases numbered 1, after V lost 3 bases and J lost 3 bases. Supplemented by reference TRBV28 and TRBJ2-7, the full variable domain reads DVKVTQSSRYLVKRTGEKVFLECVQDMDHENMFWYRQDPGLGLRLIYFSYDVKMKEKGDIPEGYSVSREKKERFSLILESASTNQTSMYLCASSFGTGGYEQYFGPGTRLTVT.

J is TRBJ2-5 and V is TRBV7-9; 10 bases agree with TRBD1. The J segment lost 2 bases and the V segment lost 1 base, leaving 10 bases of the junction unmatched. CDR1 is SEHNR and CDR2 is FQNEAQ in the germline V gene (reference sequence). The CDR3 runs to 18 residues. CDR3 in DNA: TGTGCCAGCAGCTTAGTCCGGGACAGGGGCTTTCCTCAAGAGACCCAGTACTTC. Translated, it gives CASSLVRDRGFPQETQYF.

The gene calls are TRBV12-5 and TRBJ1-4; maybe TRBD1 (5 bases). In germline, CDR1 is LGHNT, CDR2 FRNRAP. The CDR3 covers 15 residues. V was cut by 5 bases and J by 7 bases, with 17 bases left in between. The CDR3 here is CASGPRGEVREKLFF. In DNA form, the CDR3 reads TGTGCTAGTGGTCCGCGAGGGGAGGTGCGTGAAAAACTGTTTTTT.

This clone was detected a few times. J is TRBJ1-1 and V is TRBV12-5; D is uncertain. Germline V gene sequence: CDR1 LGHNT, CDR2 FRNRAP. The CDR3 is made up of 13 amino acids. V lost 4 bases and J 2 bases, leaving 8 bases between the germline ends. The CDR3 here is CASGWKRNTEAFF. In nucleotides, the CDR3 is TGTGCTAGTGGTTGGAAGCGTAACACTGAAGCTTTCTTT.